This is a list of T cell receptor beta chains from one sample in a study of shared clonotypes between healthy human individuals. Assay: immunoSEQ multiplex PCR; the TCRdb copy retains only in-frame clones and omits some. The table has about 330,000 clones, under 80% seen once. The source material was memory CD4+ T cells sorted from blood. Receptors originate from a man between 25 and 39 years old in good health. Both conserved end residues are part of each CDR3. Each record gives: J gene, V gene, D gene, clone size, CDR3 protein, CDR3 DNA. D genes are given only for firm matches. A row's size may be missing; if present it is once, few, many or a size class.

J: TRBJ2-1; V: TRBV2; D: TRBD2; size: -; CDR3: CASSELAGEIEQFF; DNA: TGTGCCAGCAGTGAACTAGCGGGAGAGATTGAGCAGTTCTTC
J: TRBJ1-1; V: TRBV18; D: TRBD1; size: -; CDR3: CASSPGDSTEAFF; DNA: TGTGCCAGCTCACCTGGGGACAGCACTGAAGCTTTCTTT
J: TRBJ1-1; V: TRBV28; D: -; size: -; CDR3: CASRPQLDKSAFF; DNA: TGTGCCAGCAGGCCCCAATTGGACAAATCAGCTTTCTTT
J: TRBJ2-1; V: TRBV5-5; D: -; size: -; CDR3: CASSPRGATGEQFF; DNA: TGTGCCAGCAGCCCCCGGGGGGCGACCGGGGAGCAGTTCTTC
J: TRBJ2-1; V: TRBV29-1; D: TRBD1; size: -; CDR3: CSVDRGNEQFF; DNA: TGCAGCGTGGACAGGGGTAATGAGCAGTTCTTC
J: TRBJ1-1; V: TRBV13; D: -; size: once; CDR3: CASSSYTEAFF; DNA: TGTGCCAGCAGCTCCTATACTGAAGCTTTCTTT
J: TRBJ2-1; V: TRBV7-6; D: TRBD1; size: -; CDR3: CASSLVGGARTGAYNEQFF; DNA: TGTGCCAGCAGCTTAGTAGGCGGGGCACGGACAGGGGCCTACAATGAGCAGTTCTTC
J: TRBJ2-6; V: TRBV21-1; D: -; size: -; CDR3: CASSKRAGGASGANVLTF; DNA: TGTGCCAGCAGCAAACGGGCAGGGGGCGCATCTGGGGCCAACGTCCTGACTTTC
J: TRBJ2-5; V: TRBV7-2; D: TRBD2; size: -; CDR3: CARVAGGPETQYF; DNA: TGTGCCAGAGTAGCGGGAGGGCCGGAGACCCAGTACTTC
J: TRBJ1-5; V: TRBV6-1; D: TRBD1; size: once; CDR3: CASSTTGLRQPQHF; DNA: TGTGCCAGCAGTACGACAGGGCTAAGACAGCCCCAGCATTTT
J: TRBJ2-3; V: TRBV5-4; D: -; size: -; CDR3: CASSLRVGGFSTDTQYF; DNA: TGTGCCAGCAGCTTGAGGGTTGGCGGGTTCAGCACAGATACGCAGTATTTT
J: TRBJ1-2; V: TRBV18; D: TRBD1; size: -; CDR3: CASSARTGHYGYTF; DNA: TGTGCCAGCTCAGCAAGGACAGGTCATTATGGCTACACCTTC
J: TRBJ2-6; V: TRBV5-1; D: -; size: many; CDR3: CASSSPRIHGGSKTTGANVLTF; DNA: TGCGCCAGCAGCTCCCCTCGAATACACGGCGGGTCAAAGACGACTGGGGCCAACGTCCTGACTTTC
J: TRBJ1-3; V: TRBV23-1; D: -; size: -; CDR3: CASTKDRPFSGNTIYF; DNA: TGCGCCAGCACCAAAGACAGGCCCTTCTCTGGAAACACCATATATTTT
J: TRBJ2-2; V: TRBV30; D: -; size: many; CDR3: CAGTSWNGELFF; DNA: TGTGCCGGGACCTCTTGGAACGGGGAGCTGTTTTTT
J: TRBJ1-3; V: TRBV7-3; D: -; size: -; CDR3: CASSLGTGAGNTIYF; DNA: TGTGCCAGCAGCTTAGGAACAGGTGCTGGAAACACCATATATTTT
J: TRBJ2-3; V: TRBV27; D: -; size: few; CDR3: CASSLLDADTQYF; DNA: TGTGCCAGCAGTCTCCTGGACGCAGATACGCAGTATTTT